This section outlines one TCR beta chain sequence together with its context. Antigen: not known. The data derive from a study of blood T cells in healthy people across ages. Whole-study findings and limits: Roughly linear age-related decline in beta diversity appeared, significant by age about 40.

Through a sample-barcoded 5' primer and a J-beta primer mix, a second PCR was run for about 6 to 11 cycles. Tagging of each cDNA molecule was performed by a template-switch adaptor with 12 random nucleotides. MiXCR was run by TCRdb on the 5' RACE reads, yielding one entry per CDR3 protein. This table holds 1.5 million to 2 million distinct CDR3 sequences, 28% found once. With each sample, at least 5 micrograms of total RNA were extracted. This CDR3 contains 15 residues. Germline loops: CDR1 SEHNR, CDR2 FQNEAQ (reference sequence). The V segment lost 6 bases and the J segment 3 bases; nucleotides outside the gene matches: 11.

This rearrangement joins TRBV7-9 to TRBJ2-7, with TRBD1 matching 7 bases. This TCR came from a woman aged 25 to 45 in good health. The sequenced material came from blood. The CDR3 nucleotides are TGTGCCAGCAGTCGACAGGGTTCTCTCGGCTACGAGCAGTACTTC. This sequence encodes CASSRQGSLGYEQYF.